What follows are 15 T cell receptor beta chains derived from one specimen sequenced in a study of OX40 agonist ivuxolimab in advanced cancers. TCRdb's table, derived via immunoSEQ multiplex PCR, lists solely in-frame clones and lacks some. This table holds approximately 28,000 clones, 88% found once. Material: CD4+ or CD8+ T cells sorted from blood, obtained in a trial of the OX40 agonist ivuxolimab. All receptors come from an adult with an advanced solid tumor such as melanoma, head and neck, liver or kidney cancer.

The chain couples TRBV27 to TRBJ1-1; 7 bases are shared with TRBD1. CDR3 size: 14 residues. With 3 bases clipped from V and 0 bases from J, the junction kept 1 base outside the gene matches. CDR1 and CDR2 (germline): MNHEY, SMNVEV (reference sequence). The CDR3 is CASSLTGLNTEAFF. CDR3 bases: TGTGCCAGCAGTTTGACAGGGTTGAACACTGAAGCTTTCTTT.

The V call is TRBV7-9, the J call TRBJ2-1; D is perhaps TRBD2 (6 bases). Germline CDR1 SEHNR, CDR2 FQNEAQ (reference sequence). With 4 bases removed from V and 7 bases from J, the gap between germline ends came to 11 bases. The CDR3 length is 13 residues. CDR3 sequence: CASSSYRENEQFF. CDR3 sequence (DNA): TGTGCCAGCAGCTCCTACCGGGAGAATGAGCAGTTCTTC.

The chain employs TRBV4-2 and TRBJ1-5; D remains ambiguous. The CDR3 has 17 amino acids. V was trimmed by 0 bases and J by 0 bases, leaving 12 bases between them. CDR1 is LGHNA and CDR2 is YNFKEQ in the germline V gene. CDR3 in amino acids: CASSQEGSINSNQPQHF. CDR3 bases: TGTGCCAGCAGCCAAGAGGGGTCCATCAATAGCAATCAGCCCCAGCATTTT.

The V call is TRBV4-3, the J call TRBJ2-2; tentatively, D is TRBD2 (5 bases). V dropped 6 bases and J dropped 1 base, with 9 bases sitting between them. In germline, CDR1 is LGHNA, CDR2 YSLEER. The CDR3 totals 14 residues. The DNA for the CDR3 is TGCGCCAGCAGTTTGAGCGGGAACACCGGGGAGCTGTTTTTT. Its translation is CASSLSGNTGELFF.

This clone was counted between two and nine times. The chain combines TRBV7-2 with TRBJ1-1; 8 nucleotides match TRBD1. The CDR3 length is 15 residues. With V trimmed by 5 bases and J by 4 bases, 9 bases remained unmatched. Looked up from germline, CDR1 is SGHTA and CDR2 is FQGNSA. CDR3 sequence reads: CASSPRTGRSTEAFF. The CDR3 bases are TGTGCCAGCAGCCCGAGGACAGGGAGGAGCACTGAAGCTTTCTTT.

The CDR3 reads CASSWSGTVGKQYF. Written as DNA, the CDR3 is TGTGCCAGCAGCTGGTCCGGGACGGTTGGCAAGCAGTACTTC. The V and J genes are TRBV13 and TRBJ2-7; perhaps D is TRBD1 or TRBD2 (5 bases each). CDR3 length equals 14 residues. From germline, CDR1 is PRHDT and CDR2 FYEKMQ (reference sequence). V was shortened by 4 bases and J by 8 bases, with 18 bases between the two germline ends. The full variable domain, rest sourced from reference TRBV13 and TRBJ2-7, is AAGVIQSPRHLIKEKRETATLKCYPIPRHDTVYWYQQGPGQDPQFLISFYEKMQSDKGSIPDRFSAQQFSDYHSELNMSSLELGDSALYFCASSWSGTVGKQYFGPGTRLTVT.

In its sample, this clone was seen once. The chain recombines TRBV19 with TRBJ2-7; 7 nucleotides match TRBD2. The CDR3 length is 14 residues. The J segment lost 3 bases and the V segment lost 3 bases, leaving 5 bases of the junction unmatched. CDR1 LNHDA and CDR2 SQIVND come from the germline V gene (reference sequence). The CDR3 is CASSMGEGSYEQYF. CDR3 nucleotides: TGTGCCAGTAGTATGGGGGAGGGGAGCTACGAGCAGTACTTC.

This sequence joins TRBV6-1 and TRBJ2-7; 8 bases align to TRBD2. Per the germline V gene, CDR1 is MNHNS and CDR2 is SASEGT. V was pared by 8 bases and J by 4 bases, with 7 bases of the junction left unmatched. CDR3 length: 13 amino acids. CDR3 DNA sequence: TGTGCCAGCTCCGGGGGGGAGGCGTACGAGCAGTACTTC. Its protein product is CASSGGEAYEQYF.

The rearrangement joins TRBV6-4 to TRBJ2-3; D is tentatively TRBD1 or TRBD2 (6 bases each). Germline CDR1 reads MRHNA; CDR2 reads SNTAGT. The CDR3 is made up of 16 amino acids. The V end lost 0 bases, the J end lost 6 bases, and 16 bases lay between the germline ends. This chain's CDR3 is CASSDSPGGLSDTQYF. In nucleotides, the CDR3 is TGTGCCAGCAGTGACTCGCCCGGGGGCCTGAGTGATACGCAGTATTTT.

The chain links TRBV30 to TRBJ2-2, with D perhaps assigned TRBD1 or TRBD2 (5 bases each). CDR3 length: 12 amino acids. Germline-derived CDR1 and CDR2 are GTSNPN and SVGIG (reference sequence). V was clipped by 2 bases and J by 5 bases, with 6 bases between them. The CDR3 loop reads CAWSWGTGELFF. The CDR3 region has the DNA TGTGCCTGGAGTTGGGGGACCGGGGAGCTGTTTTTT.

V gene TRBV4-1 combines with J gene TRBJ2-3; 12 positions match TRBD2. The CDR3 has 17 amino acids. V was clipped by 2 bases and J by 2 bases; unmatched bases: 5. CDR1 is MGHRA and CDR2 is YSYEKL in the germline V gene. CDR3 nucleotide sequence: TGCGCCAGCAGCCAACTGACTAGCGGGGGACCCACAGATACGCAGTATTTT. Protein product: CASSQLTSGGPTDTQYF.

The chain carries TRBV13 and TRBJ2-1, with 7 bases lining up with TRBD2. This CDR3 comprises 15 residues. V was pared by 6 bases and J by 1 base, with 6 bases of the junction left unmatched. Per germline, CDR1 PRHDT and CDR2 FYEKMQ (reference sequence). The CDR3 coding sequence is TGTGCCAGCAGTTTTTACGGGGGGTCCTACAATGAGCAGTTCTTC. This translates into CASSFYGGSYNEQFF.

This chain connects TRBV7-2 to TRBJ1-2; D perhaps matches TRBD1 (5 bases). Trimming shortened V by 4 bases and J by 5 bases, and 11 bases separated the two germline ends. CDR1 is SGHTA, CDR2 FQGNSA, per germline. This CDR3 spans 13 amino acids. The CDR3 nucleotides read TGTGCCAGCAGCTCACCGACAGATTATGGCTACACCTTC. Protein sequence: CASSSPTDYGYTF.

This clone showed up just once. CDR3 in amino acids: CASSLGAGFGQRDQPQHF. The CDR3 DNA sequence: TGTGCCAGCAGCTTAGGGGCAGGTTTTGGGCAGAGGGATCAGCCCCAGCATTTT. V is TRBV7-8 and J is TRBJ1-5; D not resolved. The CDR3 runs 18 residues. The germline V and J ends were trimmed by 1 base and 5 bases, with 21 bases remaining between them. The germline V gene encodes CDR1 SGHVS and CDR2 FQNEAQ.

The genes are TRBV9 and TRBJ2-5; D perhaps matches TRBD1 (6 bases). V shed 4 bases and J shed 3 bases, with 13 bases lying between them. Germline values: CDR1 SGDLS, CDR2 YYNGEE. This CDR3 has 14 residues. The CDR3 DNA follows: TGTGCCAGCAGCCCTATTTGGGACAAAGAGACCCAGTACTTC. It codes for CASSPIWDKETQYF.